Listed below are T cell receptor beta chains from one sample, sequenced in a study of control samples from healthy donors and cancer patients. The protocol was immunoSEQ multiplex PCR, while the TCRdb copy is restricted to in-frame clones and leaves out a portion. In the table there are about 50,000 clones, roughly 93% of which are singletons. Sequenced: PBMCs. The receptors come from a woman aged 45 to 65 with head and neck cancer. Each CDR3 is given with its conserved first and last residue. The D gene is left open where the match is weak. Size is omitted from some rows. Given values are once, few, many or a class for expanded clones.

size,V,D,J,DNA,CDR3
.,TRBV7-2,TRBD1,TRBJ2-3,TGTGCCAGCAGGTCCTCGGGACAGGGAGATACGCAGTATTTT,CASRSSGQGDTQYF
.,TRBV5-1,TRBD1,TRBJ2-7,TGCGCCAGCAGCACTGGACAGGCCTACCACGAGCAGTACTTC,CASSTGQAYHEQYF
few,TRBV28,.,TRBJ1-2,TGTGGCAGCCGTCTCGACGGGACGGAGCTCTTC,CGSRLDGTELF
.,TRBV7-9,TRBD1,TRBJ1-1,TGTGCCAGCAGTCGGACAGGATCGAACACTGAAGCTTTCTTT,CASSRTGSNTEAFF
once,TRBV6-6,.,TRBJ2-7,TGTGCCAGCAGTACCGGGCTATCCTACGAGCAGTACTTC,CASSTGLSYEQYF
.,TRBV12-3/TRBV12-4,.,TRBJ2-3,TGTGCCAGCAGTTTAGCGCTGGGCGGTACGCAGTATTTT,CASSLALGGTQYF
.,TRBV5-1,.,TRBJ2-1,TGCGCCAGCAGCTTGGTGGAGGGGGCCGGGAGGAACCCGTACAATGAGCAGTTCTTC,CASSLVEGAGRNPYNEQFF
.,TRBV2,.,TRBJ1-5,TGTGCCAGCAGTGAATTGACGGATAGCAATCAGCCCCAGCATTTT,CASSELTDSNQPQHF
.,TRBV7-9,TRBD1,TRBJ1-2,TGTGCCAGCAGCTCCGGACAGGGGGCCTTTAACTATGGCTACACCTTC,CASSSGQGAFNYGYTF
.,TRBV4-3,TRBD2,TRBJ2-1,TGCGCCAGCAGCCAAGATCGAGCGGGAGGGCCCTACAATGAGCAGTTCTTC,CASSQDRAGGPYNEQFF
.,TRBV2,TRBD1,TRBJ2-7,TGTGCCAGCACCCCTTGGACAGGGGTCTACGAGCAGTACTTC,CASTPWTGVYEQYF
.,TRBV6-5,.,TRBJ2-4,TGTGCCAGCAGCTATAATTCCGGGACTCCCTCAGACTTC,CASSYNSGTPSDF
.,TRBV15,.,TRBJ1-1,TGTGCCACCAGCAGAGATCTAGGGACGGAGAACACTGAAGCTTTCTTT,CATSRDLGTENTEAFF
.,TRBV7-9,TRBD2,TRBJ2-7,TGTGCCAGCAGCCTCCCGAGGGCTAGCGGGACTATTTCCTACGAGCAGTACTTC,CASSLPRASGTISYEQYF
once,TRBV7-8,.,TRBJ1-2,TGTGCCAGCAGCTCCCTACAGGGAACTAACTATGGCTACACCTTC,CASSSLQGTNYGYTF
.,TRBV7-3,TRBD2,TRBJ2-7,TGTGCCAGCAGCCAGAGCCTAGCGGGAGCCCACGAGCAGTACTTC,CASSQSLAGAHEQYF
.,TRBV6-6,TRBD1,TRBJ1-4,TGTGCCAGCAGTGGGACAGCTGAAAAACTGTTTTTT,CASSGTAEKLFF
.,TRBV7-8,TRBD2,TRBJ2-5,TGTGCCAGCAGCTTAGTCGGGCTAGCGGGAGCCCAGTACTTC,CASSLVGLAGAQYF
few,TRBV6-6,.,TRBJ1-5,TGTGCCAGCAGTTACTCGCAGCCGGGGCAGCCCCAGCATTTT,CASSYSQPGQPQHF
.,TRBV30,.,TRBJ2-1,TGTGCCTGGAGTGTGCCCCACCTTCTATCTGCTGCCACGTTCTTC,CAWSVPHLLSAATFF
once,TRBV18,.,TRBJ1-1,TGTGCCAGCTCAAAGCGAAGGGGCGTTGACACTGAAGCTTTCTTT,CASSKRRGVDTEAFF
.,TRBV19,TRBD1,TRBJ2-5,TGTGCCAGTAGTATCAGGGGGCAACGGGAGACCCAGTACTTC,CASSIRGQRETQYF
once,TRBV5-4,.,TRBJ2-7,TGTGCCAGCAGCTTGGCATCGGTAGGGGGTTTCGAGCAGTACTTC,CASSLASVGGFEQYF
.,TRBV2,TRBD1,TRBJ1-6,TGTGCCAGCAGGGGACAGTCTGTCTATAATTCACCCCTCCACTTT,CASRGQSVYNSPLHF
.,TRBV15,TRBD1,TRBJ1-2,TGTGCCACCAGCAGAGAGGGACAGGGATCATATGGCTACACCTTC,CATSREGQGSYGYTF
.,TRBV4-3,.,TRBJ2-1,TGCGCCAGCAGCCAAGATGGTCAGCGGGCCTTATACAATGAGCAGTTCTTC,CASSQDGQRALYNEQFF
.,TRBV6-5,TRBD1,TRBJ1-2,TGTGCCAGCAGCCCCGGGACAGAAATTGGCTACACCTTC,CASSPGTEIGYTF
.,TRBV18,.,TRBJ1-5,TGTGCCAGCTCACCAATAGATGACAATCAGCCCCAGCATTTT,CASSPIDDNQPQHF
.,TRBV5-1,TRBD1,TRBJ1-1,TGCGCCAGCAGCTTAAACAGGGGCTCGAGTACTGAAGCTTTCTTT,CASSLNRGSSTEAFF